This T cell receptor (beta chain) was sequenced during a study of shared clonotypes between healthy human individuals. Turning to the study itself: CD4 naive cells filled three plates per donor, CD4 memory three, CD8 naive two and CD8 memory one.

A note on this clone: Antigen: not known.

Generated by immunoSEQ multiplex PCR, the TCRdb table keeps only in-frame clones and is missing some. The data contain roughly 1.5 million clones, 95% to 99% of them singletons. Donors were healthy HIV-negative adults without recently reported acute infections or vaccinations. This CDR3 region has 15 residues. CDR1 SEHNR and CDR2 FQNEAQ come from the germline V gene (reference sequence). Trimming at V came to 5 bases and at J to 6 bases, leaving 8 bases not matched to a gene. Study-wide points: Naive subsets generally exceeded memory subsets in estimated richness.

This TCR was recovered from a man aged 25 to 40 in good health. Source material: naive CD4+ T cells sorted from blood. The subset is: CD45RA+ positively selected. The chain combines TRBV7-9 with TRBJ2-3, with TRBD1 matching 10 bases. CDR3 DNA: TGTGCCAGCAGCCTCATGACAGGGGGCGGGGATACGCAGTATTTT. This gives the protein CASSLMTGGGDTQYF. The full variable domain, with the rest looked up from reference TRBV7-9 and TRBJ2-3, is DTGVSQNPRHKITKRGQNVTFRCDPISEHNRLYWYRQTLGQGPEFLTYFQNEAQLEKSRLLSDRFSAERPKGSFSTLEIQRTEQGDSAMYLCASSLMTGGGDTQYFGPGTRLTVL.